This is a list of T cell receptor beta chains from one sample in a study of blood T cell repertoires in COVID-19. Only in-frame clones appear in the TCRdb table, and some are missing; sequencing was by immunoSEQ multiplex PCR. The sample lists approximately 170,000 clones, 89% occurring once. Sequenced sample: peripheral blood. The receptor set was obtained from a man between 18 and 29 years old who had recovered from COVID-19. The conserved cysteine and the conserved F or W are not part of the CDR3 here.

J gene | V gene | CDR3 protein
TRBJ2-7 | TRBV21-1 | ASSKEGRSYEQY
TRBJ2-3 | TRBV27 | ASSFGGLADTQY
TRBJ1-4 | TRBV4-2 | ASSQDQGRVSATNEKLF
TRBJ1-2 | TRBV7-9 | ASSREADRLYGYT
TRBJ2-1 | TRBV27 | ASSLTAGGPVGNEQF
TRBJ2-7 | TRBV4-3 | ASSQDRGTDYEQY
TRBJ1-6 | TRBV11-2 | ASRGHLIDNSPLH
TRBJ2-1 | TRBV7-2 | ASSSARRNEQF
TRBJ1-1 | TRBV2 | ASRGTDTPLSLAF
TRBJ1-2 | TRBV6-4 | ASSGDRNYGYT
TRBJ1-4 | TRBV3-1/TRBV3-2 | ASSQDRTDATNEKLF
TRBJ2-2 | TRBV7-2 | ASSRDKPNTGELF
TRBJ2-5 | TRBV25-1 | ASSDPLAGGTRETQY
TRBJ1-4 | TRBV29-1 | SVGVSGQENEKLF
TRBJ2-1 | TRBV6-5 | ASRESGTSGGWF
TRBJ2-1 | TRBV30 | AWAQGYNEQF
TRBJ2-1 | TRBV11-2 | ASSSPGQVHNEQF
TRBJ2-2 | TRBV11-2 | ASSRGTANTGELF
TRBJ2-2 | TRBV6-4 | ASRFSSTGELF
TRBJ2-7 | TRBV5-6 | ASSLAGVSYEQY
TRBJ2-2 | TRBV28 | ASTTYLTGFHASNTGELF
TRBJ1-4 | TRBV19 | ARLQGGEKLF
TRBJ1-4 | TRBV2 | ASSPRGTENEKLF
TRBJ1-1 | TRBV28 | ASSSGGLGGWTEAF
TRBJ2-5 | TRBV4-3 | ASSQGGLAGGQETQY
TRBJ1-5 | TRBV19 | ASSSGPPQVHLQH
TRBJ2-2 | TRBV6-5 | ASISDRVGTGELF
TRBJ2-7 | TRBV6-2/TRBV6-3 | ASSYYGDTYEQY
TRBJ2-7 | TRBV3-1/TRBV3-2 | ASRSTGENPYEQY
TRBJ2-1 | TRBV9 | ASSVGREVGNEQF
TRBJ2-6 | TRBV23-1 | ASSQSTGTPVGANVLT
TRBJ2-5 | TRBV10-3 | AISSRERSGQETQY
TRBJ1-5 | TRBV4-1 | ASRLTGGSNQPQH
TRBJ2-7 | TRBV4-1 | ASSQDLSGPPSYEQY
TRBJ2-1 | TRBV27 | ASSLFGTGNRNEQF
TRBJ2-7 | TRBV9 | ASSVGGSSYEQY
TRBJ1-1 | TRBV20-1 | SATLATAF
TRBJ2-2 | TRBV7-6 | ASSFLAVANTGELF
TRBJ1-2 | TRBV6-2/TRBV6-3 | ASSPSGGVYGYT
TRBJ1-2 | TRBV5-1 | ASSSPNSGLHGYT
TRBJ2-3 | TRBV28 | ASSFGTDTDTQY
TRBJ1-1 | TRBV5-1 | ASSFLGGNTEAF
TRBJ2-1 | TRBV24-1 | ATLDGLATRNEQF
TRBJ2-6 | TRBV7-6 | ASSPLTGGFTGANVLT
TRBJ2-2 | TRBV11-2 | ASSLGGDRVTGELF
TRBJ2-1 | TRBV19 | ASSAQGADPYNEQF
TRBJ2-1 | TRBV19 | ASSIGDRGDNEQF
TRBJ1-1 | TRBV18 | ASSPSQGAVSNTEAF
TRBJ2-7 | TRBV5-1 | ASSFQAGTYEQY